The clone carrying this T cell receptor (beta chain) was counted a few times. This sample was included in a study of control samples from healthy donors and cancer patients. Using immunoSEQ multiplex PCR, the repertoire was profiled, and TCRdb retains in-frame clones only, with some absent. The sample carries under 200,000 clones, 85% to 90% recorded once. Sample: blood. This sequence originates from a woman in her 30s in good health.

CDR3 nucleotides: TGTGCCAGCAGCCGGAGGCAGGGGGGGAGCACCGGGGAGCTGTTTTTT. Translating it yields CASSRRQGGSTGELFF. V and J are TRBV7-2 and TRBJ2-2; D is tentatively TRBD1 or TRBD2 (7 bases each). This CDR3 has 16 residues. Germline lookup yields CDR1 SGHTA and CDR2 FQGNSA. The V and J ends lost 5 bases and 4 bases respectively, with 17 bases between them.